The next 25 T cell receptor beta chains were all read from a single sample in a study of a mutant IDH1 vaccine in newly diagnosed glioma. Sample time point: week 23, last vaccination. The vaccine gave 300 ug of a 20-mer mutant IDH1 peptide subcutaneously per dose. These receptors' antigens are unknown. The method was immunoSEQ multiplex PCR; TCRdb's version includes in-frame clones alone and lacks a portion of them. This sample yields roughly 43,000 clones, of which approximately 84% are seen a single time; about 2.2% belongs to the top ten. The sequencing here drew on PBMCs, taken from a glioma patient whose treatment included an IDH1 peptide vaccine. Receptors were obtained from a woman under 30 with glioma. Some clones in this sample may be carry-over from other donors' samples.

This clone was counted a few times. This chain connects TRBV7-6 to TRBJ2-5; possibly TRBD2 for D (5 bases). CDR1 is SGHVS and CDR2 is FNYEAQ in the germline V gene. Trimming shortened V by 1 base and J by 1 base, and 7 bases separated the two germline ends. This CDR3 is 14 amino acids long. CDR3 amino acids: CASSLVGLQETQYF. CDR3 in DNA: TGTGCCAGCAGCTTAGTAGGACTCCAAGAGACCCAGTACTTC.

The count of this clone is one. The chain couples TRBV5-1 to TRBJ1-4; D is uncertain. The CDR3 has 16 amino acids. Germline values: CDR1 SGHRS, CDR2 YFSETQ. Trimming shortened V by 4 bases and J by 2 bases, and 15 bases separated the two germline ends. CDR3 protein: CASSRGTGGTNEKLFF. The CDR3, as DNA: TGCGCCAGCAGCCGTGGTACGGGTGGTACTAATGAAAAACTGTTTTTT.

The gene calls are TRBV11-2 and TRBJ2-1; 12 nucleotides match TRBD2. V was pared by 3 bases and J by 8 bases, with 2 bases of the junction left unmatched. This CDR3 has 14 residues. CDR1 SGHAT and CDR2 FQNNGV come from the germline V gene. CDR3 in amino acids: CASSLSSGRDEQFF. The CDR3, as DNA: TGTGCCAGCAGCTTGTCTAGCGGGAGGGATGAGCAGTTCTTC.

Of note for this clone: Compared with germline, one end of the junction differs, possibly owing to a read error. The rearrangement links TRBV11-2 to TRBJ1-1; D call uncertain. Germline CDR1 SGHAT, CDR2 FQNNGV. This CDR3 contains 13 residues. CDR3 in amino acids: CTSSFRPSTEAFF. In DNA form, the CDR3 reads TGTACCAGCAGTTTCCGACCCAGCACTGAAGCTTTCTTT.

V gene TRBV11-3 combines with J gene TRBJ1-1, with 11 nucleotides matching TRBD1. The germline CDR1 and CDR2 sequences are SGHNT and YENEEA. This CDR3 is 15 amino acids long. V lost 4 bases, J lost 5 bases, and 6 bases stayed unmatched. CDR3 residues: CASSSRTGGRTEAFF. CDR3 bases: TGTGCCAGCAGCTCCAGGACAGGGGGCCGAACTGAAGCTTTCTTT. Supplemented by reference TRBV11-3 and TRBJ1-1, the full variable domain reads EAGVVQSPRYKIIEKKQPVAFWCNPISGHNTLYWYLQNLGQGPELLIRYENEEAVDDSQLPKDRFSAERLKGVDSTLKIQPAELGDSAVYLCASSSRTGGRTEAFFGQGTRLTVV.

CDR3 sequence: CSVETGRSTEAFF. CDR3 in DNA: TGCAGCGTCGAGACAGGCAGGAGCACTGAAGCTTTCTTT. V gene TRBV29-1 combines with J gene TRBJ1-1; D is possibly TRBD1 (6 bases). This CDR3 is built from 13 residues. CDR1 is SQVTM and CDR2 is ANQGSEA in the germline V gene. The V gene lost 6 bases and the J gene lost 4 bases, with 15 bases spanning the gap.

V gene TRBV27 combines with J gene TRBJ2-7; TRBD2 matches 7 bases. Trimming at V came to 7 bases and at J to 3 bases, leaving 24 bases not matched to a gene. From germline, CDR1 is MNHEY and CDR2 SMNVEV (reference sequence). This CDR3 contains 19 residues. CDR3 DNA sequence: TGTGCCAGCACGCTACCTCGGACTGGGAGGGTGCCCCTCCACTACGAGCAGTACTTC. This encodes CASTLPRTGRVPLHYEQYF.

This clone appeared once. The chain uses TRBV4-1 and TRBJ2-7, with 8 bases that match TRBD2. Germline lookup yields CDR1 MGHRA and CDR2 YSYEKL. J lost 7 bases, V lost 0 bases, and 8 bases had no gene match. This CDR3 comprises 15 residues. In nucleotides, the CDR3 is TGCGCCAGCAGCCAAGATAACGGGGGGGCCAGAGAGCAGTACTTC. It yields the protein CASSQDNGGAREQYF.

DNA of the CDR3: TGTGCCAGCAGCTTGCTGGACAGGGGGCTTGGGACTGAAGCTTTCTTT. Translated: CASSLLDRGLGTEAFF. The chain joins TRBV5-5 to TRBJ1-1; 11 nucleotides match TRBD1. The CDR3 spans 16 residues. Germline CDR1 and CDR2: SGHKS and YYEKEE (reference sequence). V lost 1 base, J lost 5 bases, and 7 bases stayed unmatched.

The chain combines TRBV7-8 with TRBJ1-1; perhaps TRBD1 as D (5 bases). The CDR3 totals 14 residues. The V gene's germline CDR1 is SGHVS and CDR2 FQNEAQ. V was cut by 8 bases and J by 2 bases, with 15 bases left in between. The CDR3: CASLPGGFNTEAFF. As DNA, the CDR3 is TGTGCCAGCTTGCCCGGGGGTTTTAACACTGAAGCTTTCTTT.

The genes are TRBV9 and TRBJ2-2; tentatively, D is TRBD2 (5 bases). Germline CDR1 reads SGDLS; CDR2 reads YYNGEE. CDR3 size: 16 residues. The ends were cut back, 6 bases at V and 4 bases at J, with 19 bases in the middle. The CDR3 loop is CASTPRGPLGTGELFF. The CDR3 DNA sequence: TGTGCCAGCACTCCACGAGGGCCCTTAGGCACCGGGGAGCTGTTTTTT.

This clone was observed a handful of times. V gene TRBV7-8 combines with J gene TRBJ1-5; D is ambiguous. V was shortened by 1 base and J by 4 bases, with 5 bases between the two germline ends. This CDR3 is 13 amino acids long. From germline, CDR1 is SGHVS and CDR2 FQNEAQ. The chain's CDR3 is CASSLVGNQPQHF. In DNA, the CDR3 is TGTGCCAGCAGCTTAGTCGGTAATCAGCCCCAGCATTTT.

The J gene is TRBJ1-2, the V gene TRBV5-1, with 7 bases lining up with TRBD1. This CDR3 region has 16 residues. With 3 bases clipped from V and 2 bases from J, the junction kept 10 bases outside the gene matches. From germline, CDR1 is SGHRS and CDR2 YFSETQ. The CDR3 reads CASSYQTGTDNYGYTF. CDR3 coding DNA: TGCGCCAGCAGCTACCAAACCGGGACAGACAACTATGGCTACACCTTC.

This rearrangement joins TRBV29-1 to TRBJ1-1; 8 bases map to TRBD1. The junction had 2 bases not matched to a gene; V was cut back by 6 bases and J by 8 bases. The germline CDR1 and CDR2 sequences are SQVTM and ANQGSEA. The CDR3 covers 10 residues. The CDR3 loop is CSVWTGEAFF. CDR3 sequence (DNA): TGCAGCGTCTGGACAGGGGAAGCTTTCTTT.

This chain uses TRBV6-5 with TRBJ1-3; TRBD1 matches at 9 bases. This CDR3 has 15 residues. V shed 4 bases, J shed 4 bases, and the junction held 5 bases outside the gene matches. CDR1 MNHEY and CDR2 SVGAGI come from the germline V gene. CDR3 coding DNA: TGTGCCAGCAGTTGGGGGACAGGGATAGGAAACACCATATATTTT. Translated: CASSWGTGIGNTIYF.

The V gene is TRBV7-9, the J gene TRBJ2-1; 9 bases agree with TRBD2. The CDR3 consists of 16 residues. The J segment lost 5 bases and the V segment lost 3 bases, leaving 8 bases of the junction unmatched. From germline, CDR1 is SEHNR and CDR2 FQNEAQ (reference sequence). The CDR3 here is CASSLLRGGQNNEQFF. As DNA, the CDR3 is TGTGCCAGCAGCTTGCTGCGGGGGGGCCAAAACAATGAGCAGTTCTTC.

This chain connects TRBV5-6 to TRBJ2-7; no clear D. CDR1 and CDR2 from the germline V gene are SGHDT and YYEEEE. The V end was cut by 4 bases, the J end by 7 bases, with 15 bases between. CDR3 length: 13 residues. The CDR3, as DNA: TGTGCCAGCAGCCCGGTATTGGGTGGGGAGCAGTACTTC. It encodes CASSPVLGGEQYF.

The V call is TRBV6-5, the J call TRBJ1-2, with no clear D. CDR1 MNHEY and CDR2 SVGAGI come from the germline V gene. V dropped 0 bases and J dropped 0 bases, with 11 bases sitting between them. The CDR3 is 16 residues long. DNA of the CDR3: TGTGCCAGCAGTTACTCGAGCGGGGTAGCTAACTATGGCTACACCTTC. Its translation: CASSYSSGVANYGYTF.

This chain uses TRBV5-1 with TRBJ2-3; 7 bases agree with TRBD2. CDR1 and CDR2 (germline): SGHRS, YFSETQ. The V and J ends lost 0 bases and 4 bases, in that order; junction bases with no gene match: 2. The CDR3 is made up of 14 amino acids. The CDR3 protein is CASSLGLAADTQYF. For the CDR3, the DNA is TGCGCCAGCAGCTTGGGACTAGCCGCAGATACGCAGTATTTT.

The rearrangement uses TRBV19 and TRBJ2-7; 7 bases line up with TRBD2. The CDR3 loop spans 14 amino acids. Trimming took 5 bases from V and 3 from J; bases not matched to a gene: 7. Germline CDR1 reads LNHDA; CDR2 reads SQIVND (reference sequence). In nucleotides, the CDR3 is TGTGCCAGTAGTCCCGGGACTAACCACTACGAGCAGTACTTC. It specifies CASSPGTNHYEQYF.

The rearrangement links TRBV11-2 to TRBJ1-5, with D hard to call. Germline V gives CDR1 SGHAT, CDR2 FQNNGV. CDR3 length equals 14 residues. V shed 1 base and J shed 4 bases, with 8 bases lying between them. The CDR3 DNA is TGTGCCAGCAGCTTAGCTGGGCCGAATCAGCCCCAGCATTTT. Translation: CASSLAGPNQPQHF. Combining the CDR3 with reference TRBV11-2 and TRBJ1-5 gives the whole variable domain EAGVAQSPRYKIIEKRQSVAFWCNPISGHATLYWYQQILGQGPKLLIQFQNNGVVDDSQLPKDRFSAERLKGVDSTLKIQPAKLEDSAVYLCASSLAGPNQPQHFGDGTRLSIL.

The chain uses TRBV9 and TRBJ2-1, with D tentatively TRBD2 (5 bases). The CDR3 extends over 15 amino acids. Germline CDR1 reads SGDLS; CDR2 reads YYNGEE. Deletions cut 3 bases from V and 2 bases from J, with 12 bases between. The CDR3 is CASSARGPAYNEQFF. The DNA of the CDR3 is TGTGCCAGCAGCGCCCGAGGGCCCGCCTACAATGAGCAGTTCTTC.

This clone was detected once. This chain uses TRBV2 with TRBJ2-2; 11 positions match TRBD2. The V gene end was trimmed by 4 bases and the J gene end by 0 bases; junction bases not matched to a gene: 4. Per the germline V gene, CDR1 is SNHLY and CDR2 is FYNNEI. The CDR3 runs to 17 residues. CDR3 amino acids: CASSVLAGGPNTGELFF. In DNA form, the CDR3 reads TGTGCCAGCAGTGTCCTAGCGGGAGGCCCGAACACCGGGGAGCTGTTTTTT. Full variable domain (outside the CDR3, taken from reference TRBV2 and TRBJ2-2): EPEVTQTPSHQVTQMGQEVILRCVPISNHLYFYWYRQILGQKVEFLVSFYNNEISEKSEIFDDQFSVERPDGSNFTLKIRSTKLEDSAMYFCASSVLAGGPNTGELFFGEGSRLTVL.

This chain connects TRBV28 to TRBJ1-5; TRBD1 agrees at 7 bases. Trimming took 2 bases from V and 3 from J; bases not matched to a gene: 4. Germline CDR1 and CDR2: MDHEN and SYDVKM. This CDR3 comprises 15 residues. The CDR3 protein is CASSLTGALNQPQHF. Written as DNA, the CDR3 is TGTGCCAGCAGTTTAACAGGGGCTCTCAATCAGCCCCAGCATTTT. Based on the CDR3 plus reference TRBV28 and TRBJ1-5, the full variable domain is DVKVTQSSRYLVKRTGEKVFLECVQDMDHENMFWYRQDPGLGLRLIYFSYDVKMKEKGDIPEGYSVSREKKERFSLILESASTNQTSMYLCASSLTGALNQPQHFGDGTRLSIL.

The chain couples TRBV5-4 to TRBJ2-5; D may be TRBD2 (5 bases). Trimming removed 6 bases at V and 5 bases at J, with 14 bases between. Per the germline V gene, CDR1 is SGHNT and CDR2 is YYREEE (reference sequence). The CDR3 length is 13 residues. Here the CDR3 DNA reads TGTGCCAGCACCGGGAAGGCCGGGGAGACCCAGTACTTC. Amino acid sequence: CASTGKAGETQYF.